A selection of T cell receptor beta chains follows, all from one sample in a study of cytomegalovirus exposure and HLA in healthy donors. Clones were read by immunoSEQ multiplex PCR, and TCRdb kept only the in-frame ones, dropping some. The sample has some 99,000 clones; more than 70% are singletons. The sample taken for sequencing was PBMCs. All receptors come from a female donor in good health and CMV-seronegative. The CDR3 runs from the conserved cysteine through the conserved F or W. Fields, in order: D gene, J gene, clone size, V gene, CDR3 DNA, CDR3 protein. A D gene is named only where the DNA matches it firmly. Clone size is not always given. Where it is, it says once, few, many or a class for expanded clones.

TRBD2,TRBJ2-1,NA,TRBV29-1,TGCAGCGTCCTAGCGGGGACCCTCACTGAGCAGTTCTTC,CSVLAGTLTEQFF
TRBD1,TRBJ1-4,NA,TRBV11-2,TGTGCCAGCAGCTCCTACAGGGGTAAAAATGAAAAACTGTTTTTT,CASSSYRGKNEKLFF
NA,TRBJ1-4,NA,TRBV19,TGTGCCAGTAGTATGGGAGGTGAACTGTTTTTT,CASSMGGELFF
NA,TRBJ2-1,NA,TRBV11-3,TGTGCCAGCAGCTTAGGCAGGTTTTGGAATGAGCAGTTCTTC,CASSLGRFWNEQFF
NA,TRBJ1-2,NA,TRBV27,TGTGCCAGCAGCCTCGTGAAGGGGGATGGCTACACCTTC,CASSLVKGDGYTF
NA,TRBJ1-2,NA,TRBV29-1,TGCAGCGTTGAAGAATTTGTCAGGGTTAACTATTATGGCTACACCTTC,CSVEEFVRVNYYGYTF
TRBD1,TRBJ2-7,NA,TRBV7-9,TGTGCCAGCAGCTCACCAGGGACAGGGGACAACGAGCAGTACTTC,CASSSPGTGDNEQYF
NA,TRBJ2-2,NA,TRBV19,TGTGCCAGTGGACAGATGAACACCGGGGAGCTGTTTTTT,CASGQMNTGELFF
NA,TRBJ2-2,NA,TRBV7-3,TGTGCCAGCAGCTACAGGGGGGGCTCTGGGACCGGGGAGCTGTTTTTT,CASSYRGGSGTGELFF
TRBD2,TRBJ2-1,NA,TRBV4-3,TGCGCCAGCAGCCAAGATTTAGCTAGCGGGAGGGGTTCCTACAATGAGCAGTTCTTC,CASSQDLASGRGSYNEQFF
NA,TRBJ2-2,NA,TRBV5-6,TGTGCCAGCAGCTCAGGAGGGGGGGGCGCCGGGGAGCTGTTTTTT,CASSSGGGGAGELFF
TRBD2,TRBJ2-1,NA,TRBV7-2,TGTGCCAGCAGCCGGGGACTAGCCAATGAGCAGTTCTTC,CASSRGLANEQFF
NA,TRBJ1-1,NA,TRBV28,TGTGCCAGCAGAGCTAACCAGGGATGGACTGAAGCTTTCTTT,CASRANQGWTEAFF
NA,TRBJ2-7,NA,TRBV29-1,TGCAGCGTAAGGAAGGGGGCCTACGAGCAGTACTTC,CSVRKGAYEQYF
NA,TRBJ2-7,once,TRBV28,TGTGCCAGCAGTATGAGGGAGAGCTCCTACGAGCAGTACTTC,CASSMRESSYEQYF
NA,TRBJ1-3,NA,TRBV6-6,TGTGCCAGCAGTTACGGGGGGGTGGGAGGCAGAAACACCATATATTTT,CASSYGGVGGRNTIYF
NA,TRBJ2-2,NA,TRBV19,TGTGCCAGTATGCAGGGGAATGGGGGCACCGGGGAGCTGTTTTTT,CASMQGNGGTGELFF
NA,TRBJ1-2,NA,TRBV5-1,TGCGCCAGCAGCTCGGCGAGGGGGGGGAACTATGGCTACACCTTC,CASSSARGGNYGYTF
TRBD1,TRBJ2-7,NA,TRBV29-1,TGCAGCGTTGAAGGACAGGGGGCGGGCGAGCAGTACTTC,CSVEGQGAGEQYF
TRBD1,TRBJ1-3,NA,TRBV30,TGTGCCTGGAGTGTACAGGGGGCGAGAGGAAACACCATATATTTT,CAWSVQGARGNTIYF
NA,TRBJ1-1,NA,TRBV19,TGTGCCAGTAGTATGGGGGACACCCAGGGCACTGAAGCTTTCTTT,CASSMGDTQGTEAFF
NA,TRBJ1-4,NA,TRBV4-1,TGCGCCAGCAGCCAAGAAGGACAGCTTAATGAAAAACTGTTTTTT,CASSQEGQLNEKLFF
NA,TRBJ1-5,NA,TRBV28,TGTGCCACCTTATACCAGGGATGGGCCCAGCCCCAGCATTTT,CATLYQGWAQPQHF
NA,TRBJ1-5,NA,TRBV6-5,TGTGCCAGCAGTTTGAGTCTTAGCAATCAGCCCCAGCATTTT,CASSLSLSNQPQHF
TRBD2,TRBJ2-1,NA,TRBV12-5,TGTGCTAGTGGTTTGAGAGTTAGCGGGAGGAGTCTTGAGCAGTTCTTC,CASGLRVSGRSLEQFF
TRBD2,TRBJ2-5,NA,TRBV2,TGTGCCAGCAGCATCGGGGAGGGCTTGAAGACCCAGTACTTC,CASSIGEGLKTQYF
NA,TRBJ1-5,NA,TRBV6-1,TGTGCCAGCACGAAGGCAGATATTACTCTGCTAGCCCAGCATTTT,CASTKADITLLAQHF